The source of this TCR beta chain is a study of T cell repertoires in cytomegalovirus infection. Study background: Public TCR beta signatures were indicative of both CMV infection and a matching HLA type.

V gave up 3 bases and J gave up 9 bases, with 18 bases separating them. The CDR3 is 15 residues long. Germline V gives CDR1 MNHEY, CDR2 SMNVEV (reference sequence). A single record per CDR3 protein comes from TCRdb applying MiXCR to the reads. The sample includes around 530,000 distinct CDR3 sequences, about 25% of them seen just once. This clonotype was detected only a few times. Antigen: not known. General observations from the study: The response measured ex vivo was dominated by TCR beta clonotypes (HLA-C-restricted and CMV-specific).

V gene TRBV27 combines with J gene TRBJ2-1; weak D call: TRBD1 (5 bases). The clonotype originates from a human donor in good health (CMV status not recorded). Some clones in this sample may be carry-over from other donors' samples. The sequencing input was PBMCs. CDR3 in DNA: TGTGCCAGCAGTTTGGTTGCAGGGAAATCACCTGAGCAGTTCTTC. Translation: CASSLVAGKSPEQFF.